This T cell receptor beta chain was documented in a study of beta chain features in type 1 diabetes. With respect to this clone: Its antigen is undetermined.

Without exception, sorted populations had purity beyond 95%. General study findings and limits: It was among patients, rather than healthy donors, that naive, central memory and Treg TCRB repertoires appeared more similar. Shorter TCRB CDR3s, moderately but significantly so, marked every one of the four CD4+ subsets in Type 1 diabetes patients.

Of the isolated RNA, all was reverse transcribed, and so the sequenced material was expressed TCRB transcripts. TCRdb keeps only in-frame clones here, not all; method: immunoSEQ multiplex PCR. The sample shows hundreds of thousands of clones, over 13% of them seen only once. The sample comprised naive CD4+ T cells from blood. This receptor was obtained from a man aged 18 to 35 with type 1 diabetes.

CDR3 in DNA: TGTGCCAGCAGCTACAACCTTTGGATCTCTGGGGCCAACGTCCTGACTTTC. Translation gives CASSYNLWISGANVLTF. The chain employs TRBV9 and TRBJ2-6; D call uncertain. The V and J ends lost 4 bases and 0 bases respectively, with 14 bases between them. The CDR3 is 17 residues long. Germline V gene lookup returns CDR1 SGDLS and CDR2 YYNGEE.